These 10 T cell receptor beta chains were sequenced from one sample in a study of shared clonotypes between healthy human individuals. Assay: immunoSEQ multiplex PCR; the TCRdb copy retains only in-frame clones and omits some. The sample consists of about 520,000 clones, around 73% of them appearing once. Sequences were obtained from PBMCs. The receptors stem from a woman in her 40s in good health. Some clones in this sample may be carry-over from other donors' samples.

The chain has TRBV7-6 and TRBJ2-7, with 7 bases lining up with TRBD2. The CDR3 has 17 residues. CDR1 SGHVS and CDR2 FNYEAQ come from the germline V gene. J gave up 5 bases and V 1 base, and 14 bases lay outside the gene matches. Here the CDR3 reads CASSLESRTSLDNEQYF. CDR3 in DNA: TGTGCCAGCAGCTTAGAGAGTAGGACTAGTCTTGATAACGAGCAGTACTTC.

The chain is built from TRBV5-1 and TRBJ2-7; tentatively, D is TRBD2 (5 bases). V gave up 4 bases and J gave up 0 bases, with 14 bases separating them. This CDR3 comprises 15 residues. The germline V gene encodes CDR1 SGHRS and CDR2 YFSETQ. The CDR3 nucleotides are TGCGCCAGCAGCCTGCTTGGACTGAGCTCCTACGAGCAGTACTTC. It translates to CASSLLGLSSYEQYF.

V is TRBV7-9 and J is TRBJ2-7; unclear D gene. V dropped 1 base and J dropped 3 bases, with 7 bases sitting between them. This CDR3 contains 13 residues. Per the germline V gene, CDR1 is SEHNR and CDR2 is FQNEAQ (reference sequence). The CDR3 region has the DNA TGTGCCAGCAGCTTAGTCCTAGACTACGAGCAGTACTTC. Translation: CASSLVLDYEQYF.

This clone was observed many times. This rearrangement joins TRBV27 to TRBJ1-5, with D hard to call. Trimming pared 6 bases from V and 5 bases from J, leaving 11 bases between. Germline V gene data show CDR1 as MNHEY and CDR2 as SMNVEV (reference sequence). CDR3 length equals 13 residues. The CDR3 sequence is CASSSRRDQPQHF. CDR3 nucleotides: TGTGCCAGCAGCTCTCGCCGGGATCAGCCCCAGCATTTT.

This clone was seen many times. The chain recombines TRBV15 with TRBJ1-2; TRBD1 might be the D (6 bases). The CDR3 is 15 amino acids. Trimming stripped 0 bases from V and 6 bases from J, with 14 bases between. Germline V lookup: CDR1 LNHNV, CDR2 YYDKDF (reference sequence). The CDR3 loop is CATSRDWSGDHGYTF. For the CDR3, the DNA is TGTGCCACCAGCAGAGATTGGTCAGGGGACCATGGCTACACCTTC.

To note about this clone: A far more abundant clone sits one base away, making this likely a read error. The gene calls are TRBV19 and TRBJ2-6; D may be TRBD1 (6 bases). CDR1 is LNHDA and CDR2 is SQIVND in the germline V gene (reference sequence). The CDR3 is 17 residues long. CDR3 region: CANSISGQTSGANVLTF. CDR3 sequence (DNA): TGTGCCAATAGTATTTCTGGACAGACCTCTGGGGCCAACGTCCTGACTTTC.

The chain has TRBV21-1 and TRBJ2-2; the D segment call TRBD2 is taken from the table without a DNA check. TRBV21-1 is classified as a pseudogene. CDR3 size: 18 residues. The CDR3 region is CASSKTFQASGSPGELFF. In nucleotides, the CDR3 is TGTGCCAGCAGCAAAACGTTTCAGGCTAGCGGGAGTCCCGGGGAGCTGTTTTTT.

This clone appeared once. This chain joins TRBV10-2 and TRBJ2-7; D perhaps matches TRBD1 (6 bases). The CDR3 loop spans 13 amino acids. Looked up from germline, CDR1 is WSHSY and CDR2 is SAAADI. V lost 7 bases and J 3 bases, leaving 13 bases between the germline ends. The CDR3 sequence: CASMTGQNYEQYF. CDR3 bases: TGCGCCAGCATGACCGGACAGAACTACGAGCAGTACTTC.

This clone was observed a few times. Other DNA variants within this sample encode the same CDR3. The chain combines TRBV7-3 with TRBJ2-2; D uncertain. The V and J ends lost 2 bases and 0 bases respectively, with 10 bases between them. The CDR3 has 16 residues. CDR1 SGHTA and CDR2 FQGTGA come from the germline V gene. The chain's CDR3 is CASSLSAATNTGELFF. CDR3 coding DNA: TGTGCCAGCAGCTTATCAGCAGCTACGAACACCGGGGAGCTGTTTTTT.

The chain combines TRBV7-5 with TRBJ2-3; no check of the table's D call, TRBD1, against the DNA was made. TRBV7-5 corresponds to a pseudogene. The CDR3 length is 16 residues. The CDR3 coding sequence is TGTGCCAGAAGCTTAGCGCAGGGGATGGGGACAGATACGCAGTATTTT. Translating it yields CARSLAQGMGTDTQYF.